The source of this TCR beta chain is a study of shared clonotypes between healthy human individuals. Study at large: Each donor's CD4 naive and CD4 memory cells filled three plates apiece, CD8 naive two, and CD8 memory one. Study-wide points: Investigators collected only blood, and repertoires in tissues likely differ. Some clonotypes were shared by all four sorted-subset donors, while others were not shared. The non-shared ones had lower generation probabilities than the shared ones.

The CDR3 length is 16 residues. From germline, CDR1 is SGHAT and CDR2 FQNNGV. Trimming took off 1 base at V and 4 bases at J, with 16 bases between the two ends. Regarding this clone: The antigen is unknown.

The study ran the assay at deep level. Generated by immunoSEQ multiplex PCR, the TCRdb table keeps only in-frame clones and is missing some. The table shows 2 million to 3 million clones, with 93% occurring only once. The clonotype was recovered from a man between 18 and 29 years old in good health. Some clones in this sample may be carry-over from other donors' samples. This chain connects TRBV11-2 to TRBJ1-1; D is undetermined. Material: naive CD4+ T cells from PBMCs. The subset denotes: CD45RA+ positively selected. CDR3 coding DNA: TGTGCCAGCAGCTTAGTGGCGGGGAAGGTAGGCACTGAAGCTTTCTTT. Translation: CASSLVAGKVGTEAFF.